Each of the 17 T cell receptor beta chains below was sequenced from the same sample in a study of blood T cell repertoires in COVID-19. Data came from immunoSEQ multiplex PCR; TCRdb stores just in-frame clones and leaves some out. The repertoire holds about 180,000 clones, with about 86% as singletons. Sequencing was done on a sample of peripheral blood. The source is a man between 70 and 80 years old with active or convalescent COVID-19.

The J gene is TRBJ2-7, the V gene TRBV12-3 or TRBV12-4; 8 positions agree with TRBD1. With 6 bases clipped from V and 3 bases from J, the junction kept 4 bases outside the gene matches. This CDR3 has 13 residues. The CDR3 protein is CASSPGQGYEQYF. As DNA, the CDR3 is TGTGCCAGCAGCCCTGGACAGGGCTACGAGCAGTACTTC.

The rearrangement joins TRBV5-8 to TRBJ2-2; D remains unclear. Trimming took off 0 bases at V and 0 bases at J, with 9 bases between the two ends. Germline lookup yields CDR1 SGHTS and CDR2 YDEGEE. CDR3 length: 16 residues. The CDR3 DNA reads as TGTGCCAGCAGCTTGGGTAGAATCGCGAACACCGGGGAGCTGTTTTTT. As protein: CASSLGRIANTGELFF.

This chain uses TRBV7-2 with TRBJ1-2; 8 bases are shared with TRBD1. This CDR3 has 15 amino acids. The germline V gene has CDR1 SGHTA and CDR2 FQGNSA. Trimming cost V 6 bases and J 0 bases; bases outside gene matches: 6. For the CDR3, the DNA is TGTGCCAGCAGTCACCGGGACAGGCCTAACTATGGCTACACCTTC. It is translated as CASSHRDRPNYGYTF.

The CDR3 bases are TGTGCCAGCAGTTACTTCCCCTACGATTACGAGCAGTACTTC. Translation gives CASSYFPYDYEQYF. This chain connects TRBV6-2 or TRBV6-3 to TRBJ2-7, with D unclear. From germline, CDR1 is MNHEY and CDR2 SVGEGT. The CDR3 loop spans 14 amino acids. Trimming removed 1 base from V and 4 bases from J, with 11 bases in between.

This clone was observed a handful of times. The chain is built from TRBV10-3 and TRBJ1-1, with 9 nucleotides matching TRBD1. Germline-derived CDR1 and CDR2 are ENHRY and SYGVKD. The CDR3 length is 12 residues. Losses at the gene ends were 7 bases for V and 4 bases for J; bases not matched to a gene: 1. CDR3 nucleotides: TGTGCCATCAAGGACAGGGGCACTGAAGCTTTCTTT. This sequence encodes CAIKDRGTEAFF.

The V call is TRBV28, the J call TRBJ1-5; 8 nucleotides match TRBD1. Looked up from germline, CDR1 is MDHEN and CDR2 is SYDVKM. The CDR3 extends over 16 amino acids. V was clipped by 1 base and J by 2 bases; unmatched bases: 4. The CDR3 loop reads CASSLYRGYGNQPQHF. The CDR3 nucleotides read TGTGCCAGCAGTTTATACAGGGGGTATGGCAATCAGCCCCAGCATTTT.

This clone was recorded once. The chain recombines TRBV5-1 with TRBJ1-1; perhaps TRBD1 as D (5 bases). Germline CDR1 SGHRS, CDR2 YFSETQ. Between the trimmed V and J ends, which lost 2 bases and 6 bases, there was a span of 11 bases. The CDR3 spans 13 residues. CDR3 loop: CASSLLAGAEAFF. CDR3 DNA sequence: TGCGCCAGCAGCTTACTGGCGGGGGCTGAAGCTTTCTTT. The full variable domain, rest sourced from reference TRBV5-1 and TRBJ1-1, is KAGVTQTPRYLIKTRGQQVTLSCSPISGHRSVSWYQQTPGQGLQFLFEYFSETQRNKGNFPGRFSGRQFSNSRSEMNVSTLELGDSALYLCASSLLAGAEAFFGQGTRLTVV.

This clone was seen once. This chain links TRBV12-3 or TRBV12-4 with TRBJ2-2, with 7 bases lining up with TRBD1. This CDR3 spans 13 amino acids. V dropped 5 bases and J dropped 5; count of bases not matched to a gene: 2. The CDR3 here is CASSRQGTGELFF. The CDR3 bases are TGTGCCAGCAGTCGACAGGGAACCGGGGAGCTGTTTTTT.

The chain recombines TRBV10-3 with TRBJ1-1, with D unresolved. CDR1 is ENHRY, CDR2 SYGVKD, per germline. V was shortened by 10 bases and J by 1 base, with 16 bases between the two germline ends. This CDR3 comprises 14 residues. CDR3 DNA: TGTGCCACGCACCGTCTCGGTCCGAACACTGAAGCTTTCTTT. It yields the protein CATHRLGPNTEAFF.

The rearrangement links TRBV7-2 to TRBJ1-4, with 7 bases identical to TRBD1. Germline loops: CDR1 SGHTA, CDR2 FQGNSA. The CDR3 runs to 15 residues. The V segment lost 5 bases and the J segment 12 bases; nucleotides outside the gene matches: 15. CDR3 residues: CASSRAGQRPQELFF. The CDR3 nucleotides read TGTGCCAGCAGCCGGGCGGGACAGAGGCCTCAAGAACTGTTTTTT. Together with reference TRBV7-2 and TRBJ1-4, the CDR3 gives the full variable domain: GAGVSQSPSNKVTEKGKDVELRCDPISGHTALYWYRQSLGQGLEFLIYFQGNSAPDKSGLPSDRFSAERTGGSVSTLTIQRTQQEDSAVYLCASSRAGQRPQELFFGSGTQLSVL.

The V gene is TRBV19, the J gene TRBJ2-2; 7 bases match TRBD1. Germline values: CDR1 LNHDA, CDR2 SQIVND (reference sequence). This CDR3 is 15 amino acids long. Trimming removed 4 bases from V and 7 bases from J; junction bases left unmatched: 9. The CDR3 region has the DNA TGTGCCAGTAGTACCGCAGACAGGGCTAGCGGGGAGCTGTTTTTT. It encodes CASSTADRASGELFF.

This clone was seen only once. The V and J genes are TRBV15 and TRBJ1-3, with D perhaps matching TRBD1 (5 bases). Germline assignment: CDR1 LNHNV and CDR2 YYDKDF (reference sequence). V gave up 0 bases and J gave up 0 bases, with 9 bases separating them. The CDR3 totals 16 residues. For the CDR3, the DNA is TGTGCCACCAGCAGAGATCGCGGGGCCTCTGGAAACACCATATATTTT. Translated: CATSRDRGASGNTIYF.

The V and J genes are TRBV18 and TRBJ2-3; D gene ambiguous. Trimming took 6 bases from V and 0 from J, leaving 13 bases between them. This CDR3 has 15 residues. CDR1 is KGHSH and CDR2 is LQKENI in the germline V gene. DNA for the CDR3: TGTGCCAGCTCGCCGACACCGATTAGCACAGATACGCAGTATTTT. It yields the protein CASSPTPISTDTQYF.

The chain joins TRBV6-6 to TRBJ2-1, with 8 positions matching TRBD2. Germline V CDR1 and CDR2: MNHNY, SVGAGI (reference sequence). V gave up 4 bases and J gave up 6 bases; unmatched junction bases: 2. This CDR3 has 13 residues. CDR3 nucleotide sequence: TGTGCCAGCAGTTCCGGGACTAGCAATGAGCAGTTCTTC. The encoded protein is CASSSGTSNEQFF.

CDR3 sequence: CASSLRGLPGELFF. The DNA of the CDR3 is TGCGCCAGCAGCTTGAGGGGGCTCCCCGGGGAGCTGTTTTTT. This sequence joins TRBV5-1 and TRBJ2-2; 7 bases are a match to TRBD1. The length of the CDR3 is 14 residues. Unmatched junction bases numbered 3, after V lost 1 base and J lost 6 bases. Germline V gene sequence: CDR1 SGHRS, CDR2 YFSETQ.

The rearrangement links TRBV4-3 to TRBJ1-2; possibly TRBD1 for D (5 bases). Germline V gene data show CDR1 as LGHNA and CDR2 as YSLEER. This CDR3 is 14 amino acids long. Trimming removed 5 bases from V and 2 bases from J, with 12 bases in between. The CDR3: CASSEQAINYGYTF. CDR3 DNA sequence: TGCGCCAGCAGCGAACAGGCGATCAACTATGGCTACACCTTC.

J is TRBJ1-5 and V is TRBV6-5; no firm D call. The CDR3 totals 15 residues. Trimming pared 7 bases from V and 2 bases from J, leaving 15 bases between. Germline CDR1 is MNHEY and CDR2 is SVGAGI. CDR3 residues: CASIARHLGNQPQHF. CDR3 DNA: TGTGCCAGCATCGCCCGACATCTTGGCAATCAGCCCCAGCATTTT.